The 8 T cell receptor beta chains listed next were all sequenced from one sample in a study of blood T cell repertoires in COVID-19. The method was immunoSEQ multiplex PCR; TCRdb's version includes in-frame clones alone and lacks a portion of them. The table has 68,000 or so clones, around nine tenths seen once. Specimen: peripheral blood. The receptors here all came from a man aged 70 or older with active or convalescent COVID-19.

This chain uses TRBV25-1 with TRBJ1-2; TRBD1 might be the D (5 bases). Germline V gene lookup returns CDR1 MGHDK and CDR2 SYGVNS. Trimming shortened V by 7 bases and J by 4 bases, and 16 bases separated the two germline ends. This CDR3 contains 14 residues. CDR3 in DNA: TGTGCCAGCAAGGCCGGCAGGGAGGGCTATGGCTACACCTTC. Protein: CASKAGREGYGYTF.

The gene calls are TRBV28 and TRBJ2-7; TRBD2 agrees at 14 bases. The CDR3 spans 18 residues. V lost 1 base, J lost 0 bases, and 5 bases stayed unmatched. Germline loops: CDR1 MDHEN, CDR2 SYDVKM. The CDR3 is CASSLLRLAGGLSYEQYF. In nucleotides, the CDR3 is TGTGCCAGCAGTTTATTAAGACTAGCGGGGGGGCTCTCCTACGAGCAGTACTTC.

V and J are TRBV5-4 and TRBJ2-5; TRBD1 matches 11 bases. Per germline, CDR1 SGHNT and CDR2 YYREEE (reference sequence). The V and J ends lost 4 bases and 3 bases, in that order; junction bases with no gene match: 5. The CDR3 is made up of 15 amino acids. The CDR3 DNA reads TGTGCCAGCAGCCGGCCGGGACAGGGGGAAGAGACCCAGTACTTC. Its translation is CASSRPGQGEETQYF.

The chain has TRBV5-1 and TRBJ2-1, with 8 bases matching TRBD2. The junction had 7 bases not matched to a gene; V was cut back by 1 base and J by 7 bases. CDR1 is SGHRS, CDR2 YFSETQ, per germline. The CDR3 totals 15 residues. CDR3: CASSLSLAGRNEQFF. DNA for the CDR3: TGCGCCAGCAGCTTGTCCTTAGCGGGACGAAATGAGCAGTTCTTC.

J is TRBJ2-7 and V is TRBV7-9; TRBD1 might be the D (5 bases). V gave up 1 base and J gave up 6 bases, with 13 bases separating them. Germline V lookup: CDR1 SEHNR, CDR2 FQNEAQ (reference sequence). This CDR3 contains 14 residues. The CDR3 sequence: CASSLESQGSEQYF. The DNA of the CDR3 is TGTGCCAGCAGCTTAGAGTCTCAGGGAAGCGAGCAGTACTTC.

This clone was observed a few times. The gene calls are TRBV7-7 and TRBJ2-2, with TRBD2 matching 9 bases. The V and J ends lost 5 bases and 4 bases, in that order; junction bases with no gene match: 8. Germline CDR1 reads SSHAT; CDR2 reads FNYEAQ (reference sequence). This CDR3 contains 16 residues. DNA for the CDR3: TGTGCCAGCAGCCTTATAGCGGGAGACGGCACCGGGGAGCTGTTTTTT. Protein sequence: CASSLIAGDGTGELFF.

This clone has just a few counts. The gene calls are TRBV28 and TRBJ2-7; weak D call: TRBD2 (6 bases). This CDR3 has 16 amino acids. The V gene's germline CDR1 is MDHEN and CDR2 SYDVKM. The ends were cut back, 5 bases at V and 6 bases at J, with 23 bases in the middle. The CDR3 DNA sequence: TGTGCCAGCAGTCAAGCCGGGACTTTAATCGTGGGCGAGCAGTACTTC. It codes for CASSQAGTLIVGEQYF.

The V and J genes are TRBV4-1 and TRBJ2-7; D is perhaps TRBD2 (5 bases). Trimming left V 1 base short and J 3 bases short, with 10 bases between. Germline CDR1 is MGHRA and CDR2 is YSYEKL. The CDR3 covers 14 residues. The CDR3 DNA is TGCGCCAGCAGCCAAGCTCACGGGGACTACGAGCAGTACTTC. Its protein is CASSQAHGDYEQYF.